These T cell receptor beta chains were read from a single sample in a study of blood T cell repertoires in COVID-19. TCRdb keeps only in-frame clones here, not all; method: immunoSEQ multiplex PCR. This table has about 330,000 clones, roughly 87% appearing once. The source material was PBMCs or T cells enriched from blood (not recorded which). These receptors were taken from a woman under 40 who had recovered from COVID-19. The CDR3 runs from the conserved cysteine through the conserved F or W. The D gene is left open where the match is weak. Only some rows state a clone size, as once, few, many or a class for expanded clones.

d_call: -
clone_size: -
j_call: TRBJ2-7
v_call: TRBV9
cdr3_nt: TGTGCCAGCAGCAAGGACAGTTCGAGCGTAAGCTACGAGCAGTACTTC
cdr3_aa: CASSKDSSSVSYEQYF

d_call: TRBD1
clone_size: -
j_call: TRBJ1-5
v_call: TRBV27
cdr3_nt: TGTGCCAGCAGTTCAACCCGGGACAGGAGCAATCAGCCCCAGCATTTT
cdr3_aa: CASSSTRDRSNQPQHF

d_call: TRBD2
clone_size: -
j_call: TRBJ2-1
v_call: TRBV3-1/TRBV3-2
cdr3_nt: TGTGCCAGCAGCCATACTAGCGGGGGGCGATACAATGAGCAGTTCTTC
cdr3_aa: CASSHTSGGRYNEQFF

d_call: TRBD2
clone_size: -
j_call: TRBJ2-3
v_call: TRBV3-1/TRBV3-2
cdr3_nt: TGTGCCAGCAGCCTAGGACTAGCATCCGATACGCAGTATTTT
cdr3_aa: CASSLGLASDTQYF

d_call: -
clone_size: -
j_call: TRBJ1-4
v_call: TRBV14
cdr3_nt: TGTGCCAGCAGCCAAGGACAGACTAATGAAAAACTGTTTTTT
cdr3_aa: CASSQGQTNEKLFF

d_call: -
clone_size: -
j_call: TRBJ1-1
v_call: TRBV11-2
cdr3_nt: TGTGCCAGCAGCCCAAACGGCCAGGTTGAAGCTTTCTTT
cdr3_aa: CASSPNGQVEAFF

d_call: -
clone_size: -
j_call: TRBJ2-7
v_call: TRBV28
cdr3_nt: TGTGCCAGCAGTTTATCGATGGGGCTTTACTACGAGCAGTACTTC
cdr3_aa: CASSLSMGLYYEQYF

d_call: -
clone_size: -
j_call: TRBJ2-4
v_call: TRBV10-3
cdr3_nt: TGTGCCATCAGCCCCGCGGGTCCCAAAAACATTCAGTACTTC
cdr3_aa: CAISPAGPKNIQYF

d_call: -
clone_size: -
j_call: TRBJ1-2
v_call: TRBV9
cdr3_nt: TGTGCCAGCAGCGTAGCCCCCGGGTCCAGTGGCTACACCTTC
cdr3_aa: CASSVAPGSSGYTF

d_call: -
clone_size: -
j_call: TRBJ2-5
v_call: TRBV7-9
cdr3_nt: TGTGCCAGCAGCTTTGGTTGGCGGAGCCAAGAGACCCAGTACTTC
cdr3_aa: CASSFGWRSQETQYF

d_call: -
clone_size: -
j_call: TRBJ1-3
v_call: TRBV28
cdr3_nt: TGTGCCAGCAGACCGAACAGGGTTAATGGAAACACCATATATTTT
cdr3_aa: CASRPNRVNGNTIYF

d_call: TRBD2
clone_size: -
j_call: TRBJ2-3
v_call: TRBV28
cdr3_nt: TGTGCCAGCAGACCCGGGGGTAGCGGGGGGCATACGCAGTATTTT
cdr3_aa: CASRPGGSGGHTQYF

d_call: TRBD1
clone_size: -
j_call: TRBJ2-7
v_call: TRBV7-9
cdr3_nt: TGTGCCAGCACGCAGTACAGGGGGACCCCAACCGAGCAGTACTTC
cdr3_aa: CASTQYRGTPTEQYF

d_call: -
clone_size: -
j_call: TRBJ1-5
v_call: TRBV25-1
cdr3_nt: TGTGCCAGCAGCGCCGAGGAGGGTCAGCCCCAGCATTTT
cdr3_aa: CASSAEEGQPQHF

d_call: -
clone_size: -
j_call: TRBJ1-1
v_call: TRBV28
cdr3_nt: TGTGCCAGCAGTTTAGTCTACAGGGTCACTGAAGCTTTCTTT
cdr3_aa: CASSLVYRVTEAFF

d_call: TRBD1
clone_size: -
j_call: TRBJ1-4
v_call: TRBV7-2
cdr3_nt: TGTGCCAGCAGCTTAGACAGGGGTCGAAATGAAAAACTGTTTTTT
cdr3_aa: CASSLDRGRNEKLFF

d_call: TRBD1
clone_size: -
j_call: TRBJ1-6
v_call: TRBV7-8
cdr3_nt: TGTGCCAGCAGCCTCGGGACAGACAATAATTCACCCCTCCACTTT
cdr3_aa: CASSLGTDNNSPLHF

d_call: -
clone_size: -
j_call: TRBJ1-5
v_call: TRBV19
cdr3_nt: TGTGCCAGTAGTCTCGGGACACCCGATCAGCCCCAGCATTTT
cdr3_aa: CASSLGTPDQPQHF

d_call: -
clone_size: -
j_call: TRBJ1-4
v_call: TRBV5-1
cdr3_nt: TGCGCCAGCAGCTTGTCGGGGTTTGTTGAAAAACTGTTTTTT
cdr3_aa: CASSLSGFVEKLFF

d_call: -
clone_size: -
j_call: TRBJ1-1
v_call: TRBV19
cdr3_nt: TGTGCCAGTAGTCAAGTCGGGGGTGAAGCTTTCTTT
cdr3_aa: CASSQVGGEAFF

d_call: -
clone_size: -
j_call: TRBJ2-7
v_call: TRBV28
cdr3_nt: TGTGCCAGCAGTTTGCGTGGTACCTACGAGCAGTACTTC
cdr3_aa: CASSLRGTYEQYF

d_call: -
clone_size: -
j_call: TRBJ1-5
v_call: TRBV28
cdr3_nt: TGTGCCAGCAGCTCCCATAACTATAGCAATCAGCCCCAGCATTTT
cdr3_aa: CASSSHNYSNQPQHF

d_call: TRBD2
clone_size: -
j_call: TRBJ2-5
v_call: TRBV2
cdr3_nt: TGTGCCAGCAAGCCCGGGGCGGGGGGAACAAAGACCCAGTACTTC
cdr3_aa: CASKPGAGGTKTQYF

d_call: -
clone_size: -
j_call: TRBJ1-4
v_call: TRBV6-5
cdr3_nt: TGTGCCAGCAGCACAGGCAGGGAGGAAAGAGAAAAACTGTTTTTT
cdr3_aa: CASSTGREEREKLFF

d_call: -
clone_size: -
j_call: TRBJ1-2
v_call: TRBV10-1
cdr3_nt: TGCGCCAGCAGTGAGATGGTCTCAGGAGGCTACACCTTC
cdr3_aa: CASSEMVSGGYTF

d_call: -
clone_size: -
j_call: TRBJ1-1
v_call: TRBV12-3/TRBV12-4
cdr3_nt: TGTGCCAGCAGCCTCGACACGGGGATGGAAGCTTTCTTT
cdr3_aa: CASSLDTGMEAFF

d_call: -
clone_size: -
j_call: TRBJ1-4
v_call: TRBV30
cdr3_nt: TGTGCCTGGAGTGGTCAGGGGAATGAAAAACTGTTTTTT
cdr3_aa: CAWSGQGNEKLFF

d_call: -
clone_size: -
j_call: TRBJ1-2
v_call: TRBV21-1
cdr3_nt: TGTGCCAGCAGCAAAACGGAGAGTCGGGACAAACACGCCTATGGCTACACCTTC
cdr3_aa: CASSKTESRDKHAYGYTF

d_call: TRBD1
clone_size: -
j_call: TRBJ2-3
v_call: TRBV7-2
cdr3_nt: TGTGCCAGCAGCCAGGACAGGGGGCGCGGGGGTACGCAGTATTTT
cdr3_aa: CASSQDRGRGGTQYF

d_call: TRBD2
clone_size: -
j_call: TRBJ2-3
v_call: TRBV4-2
cdr3_nt: TGTGCCAGCAGCCAAGATGGCGGGGGGGCCCAGGTTGGCGATACGCAGTATTTT
cdr3_aa: CASSQDGGGAQVGDTQYF

d_call: -
clone_size: few
j_call: TRBJ1-1
v_call: TRBV5-1
cdr3_nt: TGCGCCAGCAGCTCCAGGGGCCCTAACACTGAAGCTTTCTTT
cdr3_aa: CASSSRGPNTEAFF

d_call: TRBD2
clone_size: -
j_call: TRBJ2-7
v_call: TRBV7-2
cdr3_nt: TGTGCCAGCAGCCCCTTGACTAGCGGGGGGTACGAGCAGTACTTC
cdr3_aa: CASSPLTSGGYEQYF

d_call: TRBD2
clone_size: -
j_call: TRBJ2-7
v_call: TRBV30
cdr3_nt: TGTGCCTGGAGTGCCGGGGGGGCCGAGATCTACGAGCAGTACTTC
cdr3_aa: CAWSAGGAEIYEQYF

d_call: -
clone_size: -
j_call: TRBJ2-7
v_call: TRBV20-1
cdr3_nt: TGCAGTGCTAGTCCCCAGGGGAACTACTACGAGCAGTACTTC
cdr3_aa: CSASPQGNYYEQYF

d_call: TRBD2
clone_size: -
j_call: TRBJ2-7
v_call: TRBV2
cdr3_nt: TGTCCGGGGGGACTACCCAACGAGCAGTACTTC
cdr3_aa: CPGGLPNEQYF

d_call: -
clone_size: -
j_call: TRBJ1-4
v_call: TRBV24-1
cdr3_nt: TGTGCCACCAGTGATGCGCCGTCGGAAAAACTGTTTTTT
cdr3_aa: CATSDAPSEKLFF

d_call: TRBD1
clone_size: -
j_call: TRBJ2-5
v_call: TRBV3-1/TRBV3-2
cdr3_nt: TGTGCCAGCAGCCTTACAGGGGGCGAGGAGACCCAGTACTTC
cdr3_aa: CASSLTGGEETQYF

d_call: -
clone_size: few
j_call: TRBJ1-3
v_call: TRBV7-2
cdr3_nt: TGTGCCAGCAGCTTATGGGCCAACTCTGGAAACACCATATATTTT
cdr3_aa: CASSLWANSGNTIYF

d_call: TRBD2
clone_size: -
j_call: TRBJ2-3
v_call: TRBV30
cdr3_nt: TGTGCCTGGAGTTCGGGACTAGCGGGGGTGACAGATACGCAGTATTTT
cdr3_aa: CAWSSGLAGVTDTQYF

d_call: -
clone_size: -
j_call: TRBJ1-5
v_call: TRBV19
cdr3_nt: TGTGCCAGTAGTATAGCAGGGGACAGCAATCAGCCCCAGCATTTT
cdr3_aa: CASSIAGDSNQPQHF

d_call: -
clone_size: -
j_call: TRBJ1-2
v_call: TRBV9
cdr3_nt: TGTGCCAGCAGCGTAGACGCCGGAGGGGACTATGGCTACACCTTC
cdr3_aa: CASSVDAGGDYGYTF

d_call: -
clone_size: -
j_call: TRBJ1-6
v_call: TRBV6-1
cdr3_nt: TGTGCCAGCAGTGAGGAGAACAGGGTTCAGGCTTCACCCCTCCACTTT
cdr3_aa: CASSEENRVQASPLHF

d_call: TRBD2
clone_size: -
j_call: TRBJ2-1
v_call: TRBV29-1
cdr3_nt: TGCAGCGTTGAGGAGGGAGGGAGGGCCTACAATGAGCAGTTCTTC
cdr3_aa: CSVEEGGRAYNEQFF

d_call: TRBD1
clone_size: -
j_call: TRBJ1-1
v_call: TRBV5-1
cdr3_nt: TGCGCCAGCAGTTATCAGGGGGGGAACACTGAAGCTTTCTTT
cdr3_aa: CASSYQGGNTEAFF

d_call: -
clone_size: -
j_call: TRBJ2-3
v_call: TRBV27
cdr3_nt: TGTGCCAGCAGTTTATGGGGGCTTCGGAGCACAGATACGCAGTATTTT
cdr3_aa: CASSLWGLRSTDTQYF